One TCR beta chain is described in this entry. The antigen remains unidentified. The data belong to a study of shared clonotypes between healthy human individuals. Regarding the study as a whole: Even with large depth, rarefaction showed that sorted-subset sequencing was incomplete.

The germline gives CDR1 SGHKS, CDR2 YYEKEE (reference sequence). CDR3 length: 13 amino acids. V dropped 1 base and J dropped 5 bases, with 9 bases sitting between them. Terminally differentiated effector memory CD45RA+ cells were left out of the naive CD8 fraction, which was CD45RO-negative and positively selected for CCR7. TCRdb's copy holds only in-frame clones and misses some; the assay was immunoSEQ multiplex PCR. Here the sample spans under 2,000,000 clones, over 85% being singletons. The receptor's source is a man younger than 30 in good health. The sequenced sample was naive CD8+ T cells sorted from blood. The genes are TRBV5-5 and TRBJ2-5; tentative D call: TRBD1 (5 bases). CDR3 sequence reads: CASSLWGAETQYF. DNA for the CDR3: TGTGCCAGCAGCTTGTGGGGCGCGGAGACCCAGTACTTC.